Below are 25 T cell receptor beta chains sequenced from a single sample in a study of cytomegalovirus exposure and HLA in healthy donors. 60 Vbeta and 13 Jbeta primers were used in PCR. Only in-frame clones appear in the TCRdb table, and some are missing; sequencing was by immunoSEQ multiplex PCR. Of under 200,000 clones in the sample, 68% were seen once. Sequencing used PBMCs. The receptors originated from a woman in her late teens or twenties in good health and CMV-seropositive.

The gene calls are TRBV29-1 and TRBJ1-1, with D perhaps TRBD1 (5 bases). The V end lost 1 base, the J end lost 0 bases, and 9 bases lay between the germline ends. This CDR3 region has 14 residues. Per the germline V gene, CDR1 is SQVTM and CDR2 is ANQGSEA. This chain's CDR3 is CSVEGSGVNTEAFF. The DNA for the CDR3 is TGCAGCGTTGAAGGGTCGGGGGTGAACACTGAAGCTTTCTTT.

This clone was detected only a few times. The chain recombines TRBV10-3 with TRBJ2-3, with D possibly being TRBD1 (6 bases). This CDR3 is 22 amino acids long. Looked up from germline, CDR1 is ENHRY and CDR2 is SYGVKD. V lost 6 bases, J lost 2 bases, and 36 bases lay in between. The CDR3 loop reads CAISAVGGEGTTDVMVTDTQYF. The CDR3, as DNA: TGTGCCATCAGCGCGGTAGGGGGTGAGGGCACTACGGATGTGATGGTCACAGATACGCAGTATTTT.

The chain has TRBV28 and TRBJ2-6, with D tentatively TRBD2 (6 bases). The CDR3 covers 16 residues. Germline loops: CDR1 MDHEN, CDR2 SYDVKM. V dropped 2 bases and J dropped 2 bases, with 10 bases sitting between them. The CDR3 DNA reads TGTGCCAGCAGTTTAATCCCGGGGGCTGGGGCCAACGTCCTGACTTTC. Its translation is CASSLIPGAGANVLTF.

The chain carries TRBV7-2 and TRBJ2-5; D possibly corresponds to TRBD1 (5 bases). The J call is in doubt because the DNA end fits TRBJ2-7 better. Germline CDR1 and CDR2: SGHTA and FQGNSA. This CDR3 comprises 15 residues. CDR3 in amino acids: CASSSRVTSSYEQYF. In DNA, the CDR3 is TGTGCCAGCAGTTCCAGGGTTACGAGCTCCTACGAGCAGTACTTC.

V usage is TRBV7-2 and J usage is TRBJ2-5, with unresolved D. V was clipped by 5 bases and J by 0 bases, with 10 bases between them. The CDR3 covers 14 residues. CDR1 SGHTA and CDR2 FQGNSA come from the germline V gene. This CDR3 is CASSMSTYQETQYF. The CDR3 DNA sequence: TGTGCCAGCAGCATGAGCACCTACCAAGAGACCCAGTACTTC.

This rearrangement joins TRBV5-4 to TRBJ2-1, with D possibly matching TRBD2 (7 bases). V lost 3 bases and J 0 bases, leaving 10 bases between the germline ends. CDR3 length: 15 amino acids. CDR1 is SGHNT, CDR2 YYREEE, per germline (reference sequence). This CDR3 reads CASSSGGRSYNEQFF. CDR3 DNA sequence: TGTGCCAGCAGCTCCGGGGGGCGCTCCTACAATGAGCAGTTCTTC.

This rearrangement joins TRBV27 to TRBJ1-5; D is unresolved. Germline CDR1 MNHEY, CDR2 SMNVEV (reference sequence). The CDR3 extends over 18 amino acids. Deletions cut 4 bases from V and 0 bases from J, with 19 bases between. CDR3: CASSSLQRGLLSNQPQHF. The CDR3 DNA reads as TGTGCCAGCAGTTCCCTACAGAGAGGACTACTTAGCAATCAGCCCCAGCATTTT.

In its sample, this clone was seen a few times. The CDR3 sequence is CASSQPNRGEETQYF. The CDR3, as DNA: TGTGCCAGCAGCCAGCCAAACAGGGGGGAAGAGACCCAGTACTTC. The chain combines TRBV4-2 with TRBJ2-5; TRBD1 aligns across 8 bases. Trimming cost V 3 bases and J 3 bases; bases outside gene matches: 6. Germline CDR1 LGHNA, CDR2 YNFKEQ. CDR3 length: 15 residues.

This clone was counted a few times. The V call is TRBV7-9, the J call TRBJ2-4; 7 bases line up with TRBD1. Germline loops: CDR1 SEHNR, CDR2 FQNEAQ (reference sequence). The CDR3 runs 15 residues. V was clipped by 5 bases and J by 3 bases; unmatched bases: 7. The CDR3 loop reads CASSQTGNLKNIQYF. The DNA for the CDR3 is TGTGCCAGCAGCCAGACAGGGAACCTCAAAAACATTCAGTACTTC.

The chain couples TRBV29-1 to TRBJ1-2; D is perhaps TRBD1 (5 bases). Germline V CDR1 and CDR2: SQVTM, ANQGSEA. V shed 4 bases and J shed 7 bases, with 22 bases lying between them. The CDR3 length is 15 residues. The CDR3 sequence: CSVAVGGAGRRGYTF. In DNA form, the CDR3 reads TGCAGCGTTGCAGTGGGGGGTGCGGGTCGTCGTGGCTACACCTTC. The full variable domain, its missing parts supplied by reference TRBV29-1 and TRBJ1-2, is SAVISQKPSRDICQRGTSLTIQCQVDSQVTMMFWYRQQPGQSLTLIATANQGSEATYESGFVIDKFPISRPNLTFSTLTVSNMSPEDSSIYLCSVAVGGAGRRGYTFGSGTRLTVV.

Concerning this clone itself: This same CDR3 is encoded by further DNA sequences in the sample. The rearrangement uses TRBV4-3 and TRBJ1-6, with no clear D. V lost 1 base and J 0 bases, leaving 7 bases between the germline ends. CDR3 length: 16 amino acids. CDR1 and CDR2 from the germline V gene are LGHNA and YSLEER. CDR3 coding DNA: TGCGCCAGCAGCCAAGTGCGGGACTCCTATAATTCACCCCTCCACTTT. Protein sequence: CASSQVRDSYNSPLHF.

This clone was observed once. In DNA, the CDR3 is TGTGCCAGCAGCTCGATACTCTCAGGGATTAAGGGGACCTACGAGCAGTACTTC. Its protein product is CASSSILSGIKGTYEQYF. The chain has TRBV7-9 and TRBJ2-7; D possibly corresponds to TRBD1 (5 bases). The CDR3 sequence is 18 residues long. Germline-derived CDR1 and CDR2 are SEHNR and FQNEAQ (reference sequence). Trimming removed 4 bases at V and 2 bases at J, with 24 bases between.

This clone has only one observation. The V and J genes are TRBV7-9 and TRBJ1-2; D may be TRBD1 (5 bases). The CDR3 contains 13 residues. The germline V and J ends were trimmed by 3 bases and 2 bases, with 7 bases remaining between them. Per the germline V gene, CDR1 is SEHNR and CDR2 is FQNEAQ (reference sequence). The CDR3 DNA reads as TGTGCCAGCAGCTTGACAGAAAACTATGGCTACACCTTC. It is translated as CASSLTENYGYTF. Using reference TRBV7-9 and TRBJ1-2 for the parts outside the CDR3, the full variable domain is DTGVSQNPRHKITKRGQNVTFRCDPISEHNRLYWYRQTLGQGPEFLTYFQNEAQLEKSRLLSDRFSAERPKGSFSTLEIQRTEQGDSAMYLCASSLTENYGYTFGSGTRLTVV.

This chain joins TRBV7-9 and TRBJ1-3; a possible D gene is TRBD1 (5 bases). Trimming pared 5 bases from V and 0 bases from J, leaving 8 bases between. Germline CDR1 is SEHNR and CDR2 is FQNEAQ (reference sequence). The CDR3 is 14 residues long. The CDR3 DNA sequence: TGTGCCAGCAGCAAGACAGTCTCTGGAAACACCATATATTTT. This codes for CASSKTVSGNTIYF.

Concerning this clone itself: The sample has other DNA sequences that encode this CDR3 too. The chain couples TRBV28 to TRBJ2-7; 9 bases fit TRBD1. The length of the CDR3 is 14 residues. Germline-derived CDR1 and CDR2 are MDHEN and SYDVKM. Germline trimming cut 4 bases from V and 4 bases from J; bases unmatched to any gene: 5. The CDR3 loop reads CASSSGQGGYEQYF. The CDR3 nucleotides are TGTGCCAGCAGTTCGGGACAGGGAGGTTACGAGCAGTACTTC.

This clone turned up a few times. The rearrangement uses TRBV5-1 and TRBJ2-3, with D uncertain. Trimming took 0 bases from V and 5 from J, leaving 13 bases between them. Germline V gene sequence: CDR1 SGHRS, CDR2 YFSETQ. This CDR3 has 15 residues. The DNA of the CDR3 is TGCGCCAGCAGCTTGGATCCCCGTGGAGTAGATACGCAGTATTTT. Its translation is CASSLDPRGVDTQYF.

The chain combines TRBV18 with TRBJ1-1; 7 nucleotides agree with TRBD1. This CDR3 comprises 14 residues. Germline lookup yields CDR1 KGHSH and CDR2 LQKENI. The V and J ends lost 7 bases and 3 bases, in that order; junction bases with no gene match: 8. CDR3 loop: CASLPRDRYTEAFF. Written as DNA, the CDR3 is TGTGCCAGCTTGCCGAGGGACAGATACACTGAAGCTTTCTTT.

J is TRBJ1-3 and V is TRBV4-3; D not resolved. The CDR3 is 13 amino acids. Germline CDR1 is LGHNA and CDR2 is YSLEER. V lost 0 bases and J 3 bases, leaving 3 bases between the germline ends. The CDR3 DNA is TGCGCCAGCAGCCAAGATCTTGGAAACACCATATATTTT. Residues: CASSQDLGNTIYF.

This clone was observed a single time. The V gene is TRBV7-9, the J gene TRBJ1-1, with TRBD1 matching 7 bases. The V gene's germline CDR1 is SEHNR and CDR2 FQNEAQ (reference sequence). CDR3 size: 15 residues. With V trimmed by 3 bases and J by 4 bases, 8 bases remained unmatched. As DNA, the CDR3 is TGTGCCAGCAGCTTCAGACAGGGCGGCAGCACTGAAGCTTTCTTT. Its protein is CASSFRQGGSTEAFF.

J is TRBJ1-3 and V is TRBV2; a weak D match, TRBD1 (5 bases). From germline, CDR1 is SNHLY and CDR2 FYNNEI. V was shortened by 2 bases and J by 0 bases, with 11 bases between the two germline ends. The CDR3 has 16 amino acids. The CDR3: CASSETRGTSGNTIYF. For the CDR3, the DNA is TGTGCCAGCAGTGAAACGCGGGGGACCTCTGGAAACACCATATATTTT.

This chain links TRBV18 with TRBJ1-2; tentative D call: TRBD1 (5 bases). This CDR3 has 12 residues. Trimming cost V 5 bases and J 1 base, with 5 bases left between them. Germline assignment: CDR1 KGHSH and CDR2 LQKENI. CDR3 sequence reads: CASSRGNYGYTF. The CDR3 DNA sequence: TGTGCCAGCTCAAGGGGTAACTATGGCTACACCTTC.

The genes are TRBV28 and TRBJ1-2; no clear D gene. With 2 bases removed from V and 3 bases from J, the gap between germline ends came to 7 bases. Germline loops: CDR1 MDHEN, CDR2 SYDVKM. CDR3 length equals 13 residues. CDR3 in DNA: TGTGCCAGCAGTTTAGGGCAGTACTATGGCTACACCTTC. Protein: CASSLGQYYGYTF.

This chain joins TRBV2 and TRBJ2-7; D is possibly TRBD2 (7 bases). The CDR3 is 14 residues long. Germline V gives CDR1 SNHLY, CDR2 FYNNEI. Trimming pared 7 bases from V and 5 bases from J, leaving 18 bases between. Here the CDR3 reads CASKNRGGAHEQYF. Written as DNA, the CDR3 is TGTGCCAGCAAAAATAGAGGGGGGGCCCACGAGCAGTACTTC.

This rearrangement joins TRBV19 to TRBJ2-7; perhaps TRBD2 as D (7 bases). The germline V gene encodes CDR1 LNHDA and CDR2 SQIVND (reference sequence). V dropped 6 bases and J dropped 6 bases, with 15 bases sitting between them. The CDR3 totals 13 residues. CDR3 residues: CASSPAGHAEQYF. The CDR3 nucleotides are TGTGCCAGTAGCCCAGCGGGACACGCCGAGCAGTACTTC.

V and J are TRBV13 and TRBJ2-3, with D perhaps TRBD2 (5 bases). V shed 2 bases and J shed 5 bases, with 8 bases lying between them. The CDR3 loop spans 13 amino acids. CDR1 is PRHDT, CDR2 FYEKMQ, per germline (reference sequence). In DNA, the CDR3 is TGTGCCAGCAGCTTATCAGAGGGAGATACGCAGTATTTT. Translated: CASSLSEGDTQYF.